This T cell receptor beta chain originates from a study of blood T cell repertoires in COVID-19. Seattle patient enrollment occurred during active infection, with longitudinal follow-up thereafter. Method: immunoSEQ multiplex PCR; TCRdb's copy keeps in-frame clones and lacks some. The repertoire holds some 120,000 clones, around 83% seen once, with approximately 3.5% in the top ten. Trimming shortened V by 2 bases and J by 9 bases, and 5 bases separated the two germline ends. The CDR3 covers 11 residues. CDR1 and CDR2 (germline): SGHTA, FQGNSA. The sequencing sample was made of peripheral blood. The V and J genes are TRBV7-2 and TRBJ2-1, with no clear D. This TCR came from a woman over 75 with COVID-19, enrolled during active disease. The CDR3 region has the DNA TGTGCCAGCAGCTTACCGGGTGAGCAGTTCTTC. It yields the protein CASSLPGEQFF.